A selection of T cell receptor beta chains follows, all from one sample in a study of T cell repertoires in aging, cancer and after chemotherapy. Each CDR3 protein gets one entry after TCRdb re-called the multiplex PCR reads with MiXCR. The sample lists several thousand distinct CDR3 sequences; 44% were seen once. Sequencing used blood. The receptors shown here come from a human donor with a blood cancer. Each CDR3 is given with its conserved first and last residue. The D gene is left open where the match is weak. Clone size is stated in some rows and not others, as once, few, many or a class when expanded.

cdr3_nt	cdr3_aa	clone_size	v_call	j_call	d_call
TGTGCCAGCAGTTACGCGAGCGGGAGGTCCTACGAGCAGTACTTC	CASSYASGRSYEQYF	few	TRBV6-5	TRBJ2-7	TRBD2
TGTGCCAGCAGCTTGGGAGCGTTATTCACAGATACGCAGTATTTT	CASSLGALFTDTQYF	.	TRBV5-5	TRBJ2-3	.
TGTGCCAGCAGCCTAACCCCAGGGTTCTCTAATACCGGGGAGCTGTTTTTT	CASSLTPGFSNTGELFF	few	TRBV6-1	TRBJ2-2	.
TGTGCCAGCACTAAGCGGTTTCAAGAGACCCAGTACTTC	CASTKRFQETQYF	.	TRBV6-5	TRBJ2-5	.
TGTGCCAGTAGTATTTTACTGGACAGTCAACTTAATGAAAAACTGTTTTTT	CASSILLDSQLNEKLFF	.	TRBV19	TRBJ1-4	.
TGTGCCAGCAGCTTACAAGGGAGGAGATCGAAAGCTTTCTTT	CASSLQGRRSKAFF	.	TRBV11-3	TRBJ1-1	.
TGTGCCAGTAGTGTAGGTAACGGAGGCGCAGATACGCAGTATTTT	CASSVGNGGADTQYF	.	TRBV19	TRBJ2-3	.
TGCAGTGCTAGCCAAGGTCTAGCGCAAGAGACCCAGTACTTC	CSASQGLAQETQYF	.	TRBV20-1	TRBJ2-5	.
TGTGCCAGCAGTTACGTCTCCCTCGGGGGTAGTGAGCAGTTCTTC	CASSYVSLGGSEQFF	few	TRBV6-5	TRBJ2-1	.
TGCGCCAGCAGCATAAGCTGGGGTGAAAAACTGTTTTTT	CASSISWGEKLFF	.	TRBV5-1	TRBJ1-4	.
TGTGCCAGCAGCCAAGCGACGGGACCCAAGTACTTC	CASSQATGPKYF	once	TRBV4-3	TRBJ2-4	.
TGTGCCAGTACACGGGGCGCGATCACCGGGGAGCTGTTTTTT	CASTRGAITGELFF	few	TRBV19	TRBJ2-2	.
TGCAGCGGCGTAATGGGGGACACTGAAGCTTTCTTT	CSGVMGDTEAFF	few	TRBV29-1	TRBJ1-1	.
TGTGCCAGTAGTATACCTACAGCTCAGCCCCAGCATTTT	CASSIPTAQPQHF	few	TRBV19	TRBJ1-5	.
TGCGCCAGCAGCCGACGGGACATGGGTATCCACGAGCAGTACTTC	CASSRRDMGIHEQYF	few	TRBV5-6	TRBJ2-7	.
TGCAGTGCTAGCATTAGCGGGAGTAAGTTCTTC	CSASISGSKFF	.	TRBV20-1	TRBJ2-1	TRBD2
TGTGCCAGCAACCTCCGGGACAGGGCCACCGGGGAGCTGTTTTTT	CASNLRDRATGELFF	few	TRBV6-6	TRBJ2-2	TRBD1
TGCAGTGCTAGCGTACAGGATTACACCGGGGAGCTGTTTTTT	CSASVQDYTGELFF	.	TRBV20-1	TRBJ2-2	.
TGCAGCGTTGTCCTAGGGCAGGGGACCACCGGGGAGCTGTTTTTT	CSVVLGQGTTGELFF	large	TRBV29-1	TRBJ2-2	.
TGTGCCTGGAGTGTACAGGGAGGTCAGCCCCAGCATTTT	CAWSVQGGQPQHF	medium-sized	TRBV30	TRBJ1-5	.
TGCGCCAGCAGCTTCCCGGGACAGGCATCCTCCTACAATGAGCAGTTCTTC	CASSFPGQASSYNEQFF	.	TRBV5-1	TRBJ2-1	TRBD1
TGTGCCAGCAGCCCACTGCGGGGGGCGGCCTACGAGCAGTACTTC	CASSPLRGAAYEQYF	few	TRBV5-6	TRBJ2-7	TRBD2
TGTGCCAGCAGCTTAGAGGCAGGGGGAAAGACCCAGTACTTC	CASSLEAGGKTQYF	.	TRBV13	TRBJ2-5	TRBD1
TGCAGTGCTAGAGGACGGGAGGACTACGAGCAGTACTTC	CSARGREDYEQYF	.	TRBV20-1	TRBJ2-7	TRBD2
TGCAGTGCTAGAGCCTCAGGGGATACGCAGTATTTT	CSARASGDTQYF	once	TRBV20-1	TRBJ2-3	.
TGTGCCAGCTCCGGGACAGGGGATATCACCGGGGAGCTGTTTTTT	CASSGTGDITGELFF	few	TRBV5-4	TRBJ2-2	TRBD1
TGTGCCAGCCCAGCCGGGACAGACCACTACGAGCAGTACTTC	CASPAGTDHYEQYF	.	TRBV18	TRBJ2-7	TRBD1
TGTGCCAGCAACCACAATGGGTTCTCTGGGGCCAACGTCCTGACTTTC	CASNHNGFSGANVLTF	.	TRBV6-5	TRBJ2-6	.
TGTGCCAGCAGCTTTTTTGGGGCCAACGTCCTGACTTTC	CASSFFGANVLTF	.	TRBV7-2	TRBJ2-6	.
TGTGCCAGCAGCCGGGTCGGTTCGGACACCATATATTTT	CASSRVGSDTIYF	.	TRBV5-6	TRBJ1-3	.
TGTGCCAGTAGTATTTCCCTCCCGGGAGGGCCAGATACGCAGTATTTT	CASSISLPGGPDTQYF	.	TRBV19	TRBJ2-3	TRBD2
TGTGCCAGCAGCTTGAATCAGGGACAAGAGACCCAGTACTTC	CASSLNQGQETQYF	.	TRBV5-4	TRBJ2-5	.
TGCGCCAGCAGCTTCCGTGCTAGCGGGAGGGGCACAGATACGCAGTATTTT	CASSFRASGRGTDTQYF	.	TRBV5-1	TRBJ2-3	TRBD2
TGTGCCAGCAGCGCCCTTAATGTCTACACCTTC	CASSALNVYTF	.	TRBV12-3/TRBV12-4	TRBJ1-2	.
TGTGCCAGCAGGAGAACCGGGACAGGGAGCTCCTACGAGCAGTACTTC	CASRRTGTGSSYEQYF	.	TRBV6-1	TRBJ2-7	TRBD1